This TCR beta chain was recovered during a study of shared T cell receptors in the human thymus. Produced via immunoSEQ multiplex PCR; TCRdb's table is partial and in-frame only. This repertoire shows 600,000 or so clones, over 75% found once; its top ten account for 0.0094%. These data were likewise used in another study, on human thymus T cells.

The sequenced sample was thymocytes. This TCR came from a boy younger than two with a congenital heart defect.

CDR3 in amino acids: CAWSLLREGYNYGYTF. The CDR3 nucleotides read TGTGCCTGGAGTCTTCTCAGGGAGGGATATAACTATGGCTACACCTTC. The V call is TRBV30, the J call TRBJ1-2; D is perhaps TRBD1 (5 bases). The V end was cut by 2 bases, the J end by 1 base, with 17 bases between. This CDR3 spans 16 amino acids. Germline CDR1 reads GTSNPN; CDR2 reads SVGIG (reference sequence).